The 32 T cell receptor beta chains below come from one sample, sequenced in a study of cytotoxic CD8 clonotypes in ibrutinib-treated CLL. Data came from immunoSEQ multiplex PCR; TCRdb stores just in-frame clones and leaves some out. This table has some 310,000 clones, around four fifths appearing once. Material: PBMCs, obtained before ibrutinib treatment. These receptors were obtained from a human donor with chronic lymphocytic leukemia.

The table lists this clone with a few counts. The chain uses TRBV19 and TRBJ2-1, with D perhaps TRBD1 or TRBD2 (5 bases each). V lost 5 bases, J lost 12 bases, and 17 bases lay in between. This CDR3 has 13 amino acids. Looked up from germline, CDR1 is LNHDA and CDR2 is SQIVND (reference sequence). The CDR3 spells CASSGTVPPGQFF. The CDR3 region has the DNA TGTGCCAGTAGTGGGACCGTTCCCCCGGGGCAGTTCTTC.

This chain connects TRBV4-2 to TRBJ2-7, with 10 bases identical to TRBD2. V was clipped by 0 bases and J by 0 bases; unmatched bases: 14. The CDR3 spans 20 residues. Germline V lookup: CDR1 LGHNA, CDR2 YNFKEQ. The CDR3 DNA reads as TGTGCCAGCAGCCAAGAAGTATGGACTAGCGGCCTAATAAGCTCCTACGAGCAGTACTTC. It specifies CASSQEVWTSGLISSYEQYF.

This clone was picked up a small number of times. The V and J genes are TRBV11-2 and TRBJ2-7; D not resolved. CDR3 length: 11 residues. Trimming removed 4 bases from V and 3 bases from J, with 4 bases in between. Germline loops: CDR1 SGHAT, CDR2 FQNNGV. CDR3 residues: CASSSVYEQYF. In DNA, the CDR3 is TGTGCCAGCAGCTCCGTCTACGAGCAGTACTTC. Variable domain in full (rest from reference TRBV11-2 and TRBJ2-7): EAGVAQSPRYKIIEKRQSVAFWCNPISGHATLYWYQQILGQGPKLLIQFQNNGVVDDSQLPKDRFSAERLKGVDSTLKIQPAKLEDSAVYLCASSSVYEQYFGPGTRLTVT.

The chain uses TRBV2 and TRBJ2-2; 12 bases are a match to TRBD2. Trimming at V came to 6 bases and at J to 3 bases, leaving 8 bases not matched to a gene. CDR1 and CDR2 from the germline V gene are SNHLY and FYNNEI. The CDR3 is made up of 17 amino acids. The CDR3 nucleotides are TGTGCCAGCAGAGCTAGCGGGAGGGCCCTCGACACCGGGGAGCTGTTTTTT. Protein product: CASRASGRALDTGELFF.

V usage is TRBV25-1 and J usage is TRBJ2-5; D gene ambiguous. CDR3 length: 12 residues. V was clipped by 6 bases and J by 3 bases, with 8 bases between them. Germline CDR1 is MGHDK and CDR2 is SYGVNS. The CDR3 sequence is CASRAREETQYF. The CDR3, as DNA: TGTGCCAGCAGGGCACGAGAAGAGACCCAGTACTTC.

CDR3 coding DNA: TGTGCCAGCAGCTTAGTACAGGGGCAAGAGACCCAGTACTTC. Encoded protein: CASSLVQGQETQYF. The J gene is TRBJ2-5, the V gene TRBV11-2; 7 bases match TRBD1. V dropped 1 base and J dropped 2; count of bases not matched to a gene: 1. This CDR3 region has 14 residues. Looked up from germline, CDR1 is SGHAT and CDR2 is FQNNGV.

This clone turned up a few times. The rearrangement uses TRBV2 and TRBJ2-7; the match to TRBD1 covers 7 bases. V lost 7 bases, J lost 2 bases, and 5 bases stayed unmatched. Germline lookup yields CDR1 SNHLY and CDR2 FYNNEI. The CDR3 runs to 13 residues. The CDR3: CASTLTGTYEQYF. CDR3 sequence (DNA): TGTGCCAGCACCTTGACAGGGACCTACGAGCAGTACTTC.

The chain combines TRBV7-9 with TRBJ2-1; 10 nucleotides line up with TRBD2. Per the germline V gene, CDR1 is SEHNR and CDR2 is FQNEAQ (reference sequence). This CDR3 is 15 amino acids long. J gave up 4 bases and V 1 base, and 1 base lay outside the gene matches. CDR3 protein: CASSLVLAGYNEQFF. The CDR3 DNA reads TGTGCCAGCAGCTTAGTACTAGCGGGGTACAATGAGCAGTTCTTC.

This sequence joins TRBV2 and TRBJ1-1; D is unresolved. Per the germline V gene, CDR1 is SNHLY and CDR2 is FYNNEI. V was shortened by 10 bases and J by 1 base, with 19 bases between the two germline ends. The CDR3 has 15 amino acids. The CDR3 DNA reads TGTGCCACCAAAAGACGGGGAGCACAGAACACTGAAGCTTTCTTT. Its protein product is CATKRRGAQNTEAFF.

The J gene is TRBJ2-5, the V gene TRBV27; D unresolved. The V end was cut by 1 base, the J end by 2 bases, with 8 bases between. Germline V CDR1 and CDR2: MNHEY, SMNVEV (reference sequence). The CDR3 loop spans 14 amino acids. The CDR3 sequence is CASSLFVGQETQYF. The CDR3 nucleotides read TGTGCCAGCAGTTTATTCGTGGGACAAGAGACCCAGTACTTC.

The rearrangement joins TRBV11-1 to TRBJ1-1; D call uncertain. Germline values: CDR1 SGHAT, CDR2 FQDESV (reference sequence). The CDR3 extends over 9 amino acids. Trimming pared 11 bases from V and 13 bases from J, leaving 14 bases between. The CDR3 DNA reads as TGTGCCCACCAGGCCGTCGGTTTCTTT. It codes for CAHQAVGFF.

The gene calls are TRBV27 and TRBJ1-2, with TRBD1 as a possible D gene (6 bases). There are 14 residues in the CDR3. V was pared by 0 bases and J by 10 bases, with 15 bases between. CDR1 is MNHEY, CDR2 SMNVEV, per germline (reference sequence). In DNA, the CDR3 is TGTGCCAGCAGTTTATCTCCCACAGGGAAGTACTACACCTTC. This codes for CASSLSPTGKYYTF.

The chain uses TRBV28 and TRBJ1-4; no reliable D call. The CDR3 covers 16 residues. CDR1 and CDR2 from the germline V gene are MDHEN and SYDVKM. V lost 5 bases to trimming and J lost 5 bases, with 18 bases between them. The CDR3 loop reads CASSTYPGNANEKLFF. CDR3 in DNA: TGTGCCAGCAGTACGTACCCCGGGAATGCGAATGAAAAACTGTTTTTT.

The chain uses TRBV27 and TRBJ2-1; 7 bases align to TRBD1. CDR1 is MNHEY and CDR2 is SMNVEV in the germline V gene (reference sequence). Trimming at V came to 3 bases and at J to 5 bases, leaving 7 bases not matched to a gene. The CDR3 has 15 amino acids. The CDR3 here is CASSFRQGAHNEQFF. For the CDR3, the DNA is TGTGCCAGCAGTTTCAGACAGGGAGCCCACAATGAGCAGTTCTTC.

The chain links TRBV5-4 to TRBJ2-2; 9 bases align to TRBD1. Germline lookup yields CDR1 SGHNT and CDR2 YYREEE (reference sequence). V was pared by 3 bases and J by 2 bases, with 5 bases of the junction left unmatched. The CDR3 has 16 residues. The CDR3 here is CASSSPTGGNTGELFF. Here the CDR3 DNA reads TGTGCCAGCAGCTCTCCGACAGGGGGTAACACCGGGGAGCTGTTTTTT.

The rearrangement links TRBV10-3 to TRBJ2-7; D remains ambiguous. CDR3 length: 12 amino acids. The germline V and J ends were trimmed by 8 bases and 0 bases, with 8 bases remaining between them. The germline V gene has CDR1 ENHRY and CDR2 SYGVKD. CDR3 in amino acids: CAIGVGSYEQYF. In DNA, the CDR3 is TGTGCCATCGGAGTCGGCTCCTACGAGCAGTACTTC.

V is TRBV7-2 and J is TRBJ2-7; 12 bases line up with TRBD2. The CDR3 runs to 19 residues. The germline V gene has CDR1 SGHTA and CDR2 FQGNSA. V shed 3 bases, J shed 2 bases, and the junction held 14 bases outside the gene matches. The CDR3 coding sequence is TGTGCCAGCAGCTTCTTCCCCCGACTAGCGGGAGTAGTAACCTACGAGCAGTACTTC. Its protein is CASSFFPRLAGVVTYEQYF.

Here the CDR3 DNA reads TGTGCCAGCAGCTTAGCGATTTCGGTAACCGGGGAGCTGTTTTTT. It specifies CASSLAISVTGELFF. J is TRBJ2-2 and V is TRBV7-2; D call uncertain. V lost 0 bases, J lost 5 bases, and 10 bases lay in between. From germline, CDR1 is SGHTA and CDR2 FQGNSA. The CDR3 consists of 15 residues.

This rearrangement joins TRBV6-1 to TRBJ2-7, with D possibly being TRBD1 (5 bases). The CDR3 has 14 amino acids. CDR1 MNHNS and CDR2 SASEGT come from the germline V gene. V dropped 2 bases and J dropped 5 bases, with 13 bases sitting between them. CDR3 sequence (DNA): TGTGCCAGCAGTGAATACAGGTTCCTAGACGAGCAGTACTTC. Residues: CASSEYRFLDEQYF.

The chain couples TRBV18 to TRBJ2-7, with TRBD1 matching over 9 bases. Losses at the gene ends were 6 bases for V and 3 bases for J; bases not matched to a gene: 9. The germline CDR1 and CDR2 sequences are KGHSH and LQKENI. The CDR3 runs 15 residues. CDR3 DNA: TGTGCCAGCTCGATAGGGGACAGGGAGAGCTACGAGCAGTACTTC. Translated, it gives CASSIGDRESYEQYF.

The gene calls are TRBV7-2 and TRBJ1-5, with D unclear. Trimming removed 5 bases at V and 3 bases at J, with 8 bases between. This CDR3 comprises 13 residues. Germline lookup yields CDR1 SGHTA and CDR2 FQGNSA. The DNA for the CDR3 is TGTGCCAGCAGCATTCGGTCCAATCAGCCCCAGCATTTT. Its protein is CASSIRSNQPQHF.

The V gene is TRBV6-5, the J gene TRBJ1-2; TRBD1 is a possible D gene (5 bases). V was shortened by 5 bases and J by 2 bases, with 12 bases between the two germline ends. The CDR3 totals 14 residues. Per germline, CDR1 MNHEY and CDR2 SVGAGI. The CDR3 is CASSDPGRNYGYTF. Here the CDR3 DNA reads TGTGCCAGCAGTGATCCGGGACGGAACTATGGCTACACCTTC.

The CDR3 spells CASSQDRGGTYEQYF. The CDR3 DNA sequence: TGCGCCAGCAGCCAAGATCGCGGCGGAACCTACGAGCAGTACTTC. This sequence joins TRBV4-1 and TRBJ2-7; D gene ambiguous. The germline V gene encodes CDR1 MGHRA and CDR2 YSYEKL. The CDR3 length is 15 residues. Deletions cut 0 bases from V and 2 bases from J, with 11 bases between.

This chain links TRBV5-7 with TRBJ2-2, with 7 positions matching TRBD1. TRBV5-7 carries the ORF label, with uncertain function. V lost 1 base to trimming and J lost 2 bases; unmatched junction nucleotides: 5. The CDR3 extends over 16 amino acids. The CDR3 here is CASSLSAGGNTGELFF. CDR3 nucleotides: TGTGCCAGCAGCTTGTCCGCAGGGGGTAACACCGGGGAGCTGTTTTTT.

The J gene is TRBJ1-1, the V gene TRBV29-1; no definite D call. Looked up from germline, CDR1 is SQVTM and CDR2 is ANQGSEA. CDR3 size: 13 residues. V was shortened by 6 bases and J by 4 bases, with 15 bases between the two germline ends. In DNA, the CDR3 is TGCAGCGTGGAGACTGGGCGAGGCACTGAAGCTTTCTTT. This gives the protein CSVETGRGTEAFF.

The chain links TRBV9 to TRBJ2-7; 8 bases match TRBD1. V lost 4 bases and J lost 3; bases outside the gene matches: 6. Germline CDR1 reads SGDLS; CDR2 reads YYNGEE. The CDR3 is 14 residues long. The CDR3 nucleotides are TGTGCCAGCAGCAAGGGACAGGTTAACTACGAGCAGTACTTC. It encodes CASSKGQVNYEQYF.

The chain links TRBV4-1 to TRBJ1-1; D may be TRBD1 (5 bases). CDR3 length: 16 amino acids. The V end lost 1 base, the J end lost 6 bases, and 18 bases lay between the germline ends. CDR1 is MGHRA, CDR2 YSYEKL, per germline. The CDR3 DNA reads TGCGCCAGCAGCCAAGGCCGAGGGGACGGGGCCCCTGAAGCTTTCTTT. Translating gives CASSQGRGDGAPEAFF.

The chain is built from TRBV28 and TRBJ1-2, with 7 bases lining up with TRBD1. Germline lookup yields CDR1 MDHEN and CDR2 SYDVKM. The CDR3 contains 18 residues. V lost 3 bases to trimming and J lost 0 bases; unmatched junction nucleotides: 13. The CDR3 loop is CASSFGGSRDSTNYGYTF. Written as DNA, the CDR3 is TGTGCCAGCAGTTTCGGTGGGTCCCGGGACAGTACTAACTATGGCTACACCTTC.

This clone appeared a single time. The chain recombines TRBV18 with TRBJ1-1; D is unclear. Germline CDR1 is KGHSH and CDR2 is LQKENI. This CDR3 is built from 13 residues. Deletions cut 3 bases from V and 3 bases from J, with 8 bases between. CDR3 in DNA: TGTGCCAGCTCACCGGATGGGTACACTGAAGCTTTCTTT. Its translation: CASSPDGYTEAFF.

This sequence joins TRBV18 and TRBJ2-7; 13 nucleotides line up with TRBD2. The germline V gene has CDR1 KGHSH and CDR2 LQKENI. This CDR3 is 18 amino acids long. V gave up 5 bases and J gave up 5 bases; unmatched junction bases: 15. The CDR3 loop reads CASSSLGLAGERPHEQYF. CDR3 coding DNA: TGTGCCAGCTCATCACTAGGACTAGCGGGAGAGAGGCCCCACGAGCAGTACTTC.

This clone was observed a few times. The chain has TRBV9 and TRBJ2-5; 7 positions match TRBD1. The CDR3 length is 16 residues. In germline, CDR1 is SGDLS, CDR2 YYNGEE. V shed 0 bases, J shed 0 bases, and the junction held 5 bases outside the gene matches. The CDR3 region is CASSVATGANQETQYF. The CDR3 DNA follows: TGTGCCAGCAGCGTAGCTACAGGGGCGAACCAAGAGACCCAGTACTTC.

V and J are TRBV7-2 and TRBJ1-4, with 8 nucleotides matching TRBD1. V shed 3 bases, J shed 7 bases, and the junction held 4 bases outside the gene matches. Germline CDR1 and CDR2: SGHTA and FQGNSA. The CDR3 contains 14 residues. The CDR3, as DNA: TGTGCCAGCAGCTTCTTAGACAGGGGTGAAAAACTGTTTTTT. It translates to CASSFLDRGEKLFF.